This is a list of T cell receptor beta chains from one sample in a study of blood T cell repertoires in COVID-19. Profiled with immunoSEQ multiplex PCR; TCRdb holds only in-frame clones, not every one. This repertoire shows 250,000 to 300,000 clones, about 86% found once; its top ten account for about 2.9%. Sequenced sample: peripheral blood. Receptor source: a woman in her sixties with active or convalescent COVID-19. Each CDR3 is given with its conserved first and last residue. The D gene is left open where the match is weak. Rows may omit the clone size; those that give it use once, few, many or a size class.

DNA: TGTGCCAGCAGCTTTCTACCAGGGGCGGGGGAAGCCTTAGAAGAGACCCAGTACTTC
CDR3: CASSFLPGAGEALEETQYF
J: TRBJ2-5
D: .
size: .
V: TRBV7-2

DNA: TGTGCCAGCAGCCCCGGAAGGGAGGCTTTCTTT
CDR3: CASSPGREAFF
J: TRBJ1-1
D: .
size: .
V: TRBV3-1/TRBV3-2

DNA: TGTGCCAGCCGACAGGGGACCCACAATGAGCAGTTCTTC
CDR3: CASRQGTHNEQFF
J: TRBJ2-1
D: TRBD1
size: .
V: TRBV2

DNA: TGTGCCAGCAGCCCCACCCCCGGACTCAGCCGTGCTCCCTCTATCCGCAATGAGCAGTTCTTC
CDR3: CASSPTPGLSRAPSIRNEQFF
J: TRBJ2-1
D: .
size: .
V: TRBV7-8

DNA: TGTGCCAGCAGCCCCAGACAGGGAAACACCATATATTTT
CDR3: CASSPRQGNTIYF
J: TRBJ1-3
D: .
size: few
V: TRBV2

DNA: TGTGCCAGCAGGTACTGGGGGCCCTCTTCCTCCTACGAGCAGTACTTC
CDR3: CASRYWGPSSSYEQYF
J: TRBJ2-7
D: .
size: .
V: TRBV6-5

DNA: TGTGCCAGCCTAATCAGGGGCCTTTCACTAAATCAGCCCCAGCATTTT
CDR3: CASLIRGLSLNQPQHF
J: TRBJ1-5
D: .
size: .
V: TRBV27

DNA: TGCAGCGTTCCCTCACCGGGACTAGCGGGGGGCCCCCCCACCGGGGAGCTGTTTTTT
CDR3: CSVPSPGLAGGPPTGELFF
J: TRBJ2-2
D: TRBD2
size: once
V: TRBV29-1

DNA: TGCGCCAGCAGCTTGCTGGCTAGCGGGGGGGTCATCGGGGAGCTGTTTTTT
CDR3: CASSLLASGGVIGELFF
J: TRBJ2-2
D: TRBD2
size: .
V: TRBV5-1

DNA: TGTGCCAGCAGTCAACAGCGGGGAGCGGGCGGCCTCCAAGAGACCCAGTACTTC
CDR3: CASSQQRGAGGLQETQYF
J: TRBJ2-5
D: TRBD2
size: .
V: TRBV7-2

DNA: TGTGCCAGTAAGAGGGGGGGTGCAGATACGCAGTATTTT
CDR3: CASKRGGADTQYF
J: TRBJ2-3
D: .
size: .
V: TRBV7-3

DNA: TGTGCCAGCAGTTCCCTCCTTGGGGGGTTGGAGACCCAGTACTTC
CDR3: CASSSLLGGLETQYF
J: TRBJ2-5
D: .
size: .
V: TRBV6-2/TRBV6-3

DNA: TGTGCCAGCTCCCTAGACCGCGCCGCATATGGCTACACCTTC
CDR3: CASSLDRAAYGYTF
J: TRBJ1-2
D: .
size: few
V: TRBV18

DNA: TGTGCCAGCGTCACCGGGGGGCTCTCTGGAAACACCATATATTTT
CDR3: CASVTGGLSGNTIYF
J: TRBJ1-3
D: .
size: .
V: TRBV2

DNA: TGTGCCAGCAGCCCCCGGACTAGCCTCCCAGATACGCAGTATTTT
CDR3: CASSPRTSLPDTQYF
J: TRBJ2-3
D: TRBD2
size: .
V: TRBV4-2

DNA: TGTGCCATCAGTGGGCCAGCGACGGATACGCAGTATTTT
CDR3: CAISGPATDTQYF
J: TRBJ2-3
D: .
size: .
V: TRBV10-3

DNA: TGTGCCAGCAGCTGGGGCCTATCCGGGACAGGGTTATACAATGAGCAGTTCTTC
CDR3: CASSWGLSGTGLYNEQFF
J: TRBJ2-1
D: TRBD1
size: .
V: TRBV7-9

DNA: TGTGCCAGCAGCTCTGACCAGGGGGCGAGCACAGATACGCAGTATTTT
CDR3: CASSSDQGASTDTQYF
J: TRBJ2-3
D: TRBD1
size: .
V: TRBV5-6

DNA: TGTGCCAGCGACGGAGGGTATCGCGTCTCTGAAGCTTTCTTT
CDR3: CASDGGYRVSEAFF
J: TRBJ1-1
D: .
size: .
V: TRBV28

DNA: TGTGCCAGCAGCTTGGCGGCGGGACCCCGAGTGACCTCCTACAATGAGCAGTTCTTC
CDR3: CASSLAAGPRVTSYNEQFF
J: TRBJ2-1
D: .
size: once
V: TRBV5-5

DNA: TGTGCCAGCAGCTCGGGACTAGCGGGGGGAAACACCGGGGAGCTGTTTTTT
CDR3: CASSSGLAGGNTGELFF
J: TRBJ2-2
D: TRBD2
size: few
V: TRBV7-7

DNA: TGCGCCAGCAGCGTGGCGGCTAGCGGGGGAAAAACTAGAGAGCAGTACTTC
CDR3: CASSVAASGGKTREQYF
J: TRBJ2-7
D: TRBD2
size: .
V: TRBV5-1

DNA: TGTGCCAGCAGGGCGGCCGGGAATAGGGAAGGAAAACTGTTTTTT
CDR3: CASRAAGNREGKLFF
J: TRBJ1-4
D: .
size: .
V: TRBV5-4

DNA: TGTGCCAGCAGCGTAGACCTGGGACAGCACGGCGATACGCAGTATTTT
CDR3: CASSVDLGQHGDTQYF
J: TRBJ2-3
D: TRBD1
size: .
V: TRBV9

DNA: TGTGCCAGCAGTTTGACAGGGTGGGATGGCTACACCTTC
CDR3: CASSLTGWDGYTF
J: TRBJ1-2
D: TRBD1
size: many
V: TRBV27

DNA: TGTGCCAGCAGCTTAGTGGGAGCTAATCAGCCCCAGCATTTT
CDR3: CASSLVGANQPQHF
J: TRBJ1-5
D: .
size: .
V: TRBV7-9

DNA: TGTGCCATCAGCTCGGGACAGAACTATGGCTACACCTTC
CDR3: CAISSGQNYGYTF
J: TRBJ1-2
D: TRBD1
size: .
V: TRBV10-3

DNA: TGTGCCACCAGCAGAGATCTTTGGCTTGGAAACACCATATATTTT
CDR3: CATSRDLWLGNTIYF
J: TRBJ1-3
D: .
size: once
V: TRBV15

DNA: TGTGCCTGGAGTGTGCGTTTCTGGCGGACAGACAACGGAGGAGGAAACACCATATATTTT
CDR3: CAWSVRFWRTDNGGGNTIYF
J: TRBJ1-3
D: .
size: .
V: TRBV30

DNA: TGTGCCAGCAGTCAGACAGCCTATGGCTACACCTTC
CDR3: CASSQTAYGYTF
J: TRBJ1-2
D: .
size: .
V: TRBV12-3/TRBV12-4

DNA: TGCGCCAGCAGAGGGAGGACAGGGGGGCCCTACGAGCAGTACTTC
CDR3: CASRGRTGGPYEQYF
J: TRBJ2-7
D: TRBD1
size: .
V: TRBV10-2

DNA: TGTGCCAGCAGTTACTCGAGACAGGGACCGGTCGGGGAGCTGTTTTTT
CDR3: CASSYSRQGPVGELFF
J: TRBJ2-2
D: TRBD1
size: .
V: TRBV6-5

DNA: TGCGCCAGCAGCCAAGCGTCCGGGGACTACCTTTCCAAAAACATTCAGTACTTC
CDR3: CASSQASGDYLSKNIQYF
J: TRBJ2-4
D: TRBD2
size: .
V: TRBV4-1

DNA: TGTGCCAGCAGCGGCCGTAGTGGGGGGTACACAGATACGCAGTATTTT
CDR3: CASSGRSGGYTDTQYF
J: TRBJ2-3
D: .
size: .
V: TRBV5-4

DNA: TGTGCCAGCAGTTCTTGGACTAGCGGGGACCCAGATACGCAGTATTTT
CDR3: CASSSWTSGDPDTQYF
J: TRBJ2-3
D: TRBD2
size: .
V: TRBV27

DNA: TGTGCCAGCAGCCCGGATCCCGGGACTAGCGGGATTAGCTCCTACAATGAGCAGTTCTTC
CDR3: CASSPDPGTSGISSYNEQFF
J: TRBJ2-1
D: TRBD2
size: once
V: TRBV4-2

DNA: TGTGCCAGCAGCGCAGGGGGGATGAACACTGAAGCTTTCTTT
CDR3: CASSAGGMNTEAFF
J: TRBJ1-1
D: TRBD1
size: .
V: TRBV7-3

DNA: TGTGCCAGCAGTTACTCGCGGGGACAGGGTAATGAAAAACTGTTTTTT
CDR3: CASSYSRGQGNEKLFF
J: TRBJ1-4
D: TRBD1
size: .
V: TRBV6-5

DNA: TGTGCCAGTATTGGGGGACAGATGAACACTGAAGCTTTCTTT
CDR3: CASIGGQMNTEAFF
J: TRBJ1-1
D: TRBD1
size: .
V: TRBV19

DNA: TGTGCCAGCAGCTTAACTCGGGGCACAGATACGCAGTATTTT
CDR3: CASSLTRGTDTQYF
J: TRBJ2-3
D: .
size: .
V: TRBV7-9

DNA: TGCGCCAGCAGCCAGCGGGGGGGCGTGGAGACCCAGTACTTC
CDR3: CASSQRGGVETQYF
J: TRBJ2-5
D: TRBD2
size: .
V: TRBV4-3